This is a list of T cell receptor beta chains from one sample in a study of blood T cell repertoires in COVID-19. Generated by immunoSEQ multiplex PCR, the TCRdb table keeps only in-frame clones and is missing some. The sample lists about 200,000 clones, over 70% seen once, with 5.5% in the top ten. The sequencing sample was made of peripheral blood. Receptors originate from a woman in her seventies with acute or convalescent COVID-19. The CDR3 runs from the conserved cysteine through the conserved F or W.

V gene: TRBV15; J gene: TRBJ1-5; CDR3 length: 17; CDR3 protein: CATSRGRGRADNQPQHF
V gene: TRBV18; J gene: TRBJ1-2; CDR3 length: 14; CDR3 protein: CASSPRSGGEGYTF
V gene: TRBV11-3; J gene: TRBJ2-5; CDR3 length: 15; CDR3 protein: CASSLGGRGEETQYF
V gene: TRBV28; J gene: TRBJ2-7; CDR3 length: 16; CDR3 protein: CASGWGLAEGRGEQYF
V gene: TRBV19; J gene: TRBJ2-1; CDR3 length: 17; CDR3 protein: CASKGLAGGPAWNEQFF
V gene: TRBV11-2; J gene: TRBJ2-7; CDR3 length: 14; CDR3 protein: CASSSYRVGNEQYF
V gene: TRBV24-1; J gene: TRBJ2-1; CDR3 length: 16; CDR3 protein: CATSESHFSSYNEQFF
V gene: TRBV19; J gene: TRBJ2-1; CDR3 length: 17; CDR3 protein: CASSSEPGLVIFNEQFF
V gene: TRBV27; J gene: TRBJ1-6; CDR3 length: 14; CDR3 protein: CASSPGQYNSPLHF
V gene: TRBV28; J gene: TRBJ2-3; CDR3 length: 17; CDR3 protein: CASTSPGGRGGTDTQYF
V gene: TRBV27; J gene: TRBJ2-1; CDR3 length: 14; CDR3 protein: CASTAGYNYNEQFF
V gene: TRBV28; J gene: TRBJ2-7; CDR3 length: 14; CDR3 protein: CASSQPLATYEQYF
V gene: TRBV7-2; J gene: TRBJ2-7; CDR3 length: 14; CDR3 protein: CASSAMTSSYEQYF
V gene: TRBV10-3; J gene: TRBJ2-1; CDR3 length: 12; CDR3 protein: CAISESEAEQFF
V gene: TRBV28; J gene: TRBJ1-5; CDR3 length: 20; CDR3 protein: CASSMRPGGRRFYSNQPQHF
V gene: TRBV2; J gene: TRBJ1-1; CDR3 length: 15; CDR3 protein: CASHPTPGVNTEAFF
V gene: TRBV7-8; J gene: TRBJ1-6; CDR3 length: 14; CDR3 protein: CASKRDRDNSPLHF